What follows are 22 T cell receptor beta chains derived from one specimen sequenced in a study of CXCR3-negative and CXCR3-positive naive CD8 T cells. Findings of the study overall: CXCR3-negative naive cells had less hydrophobic TRB CDR3s than did CXCR3-positive naive cells.

The method, 5' RACE with UMI labels, was used to prepare the TRB cDNA libraries. TCRdb re-analyzed the 5' RACE reads; it lists each CDR3 protein once, without DNA. The sample data list roughly 110,000 distinct CDR3 sequences. Their recognized antigens are unknown. The sequenced sample was naive CXCR3+ CD8+ T cells from blood. Subset of the sample: CD45RO-CCR7+CD27+CD95- naive CD8+ T cells expressing CXCR3 (TNR3+). All receptors derive from a human donor in good health. Some clones in this sample may be carry-over from other donors' samples.

The chain is built from TRBV14 and TRBJ2-1. The CDR3 has 15 residues. Germline V gene data show CDR1 as SGHDN and CDR2 as FVKESK. Here the CDR3 reads CASSQLWTEYNEQFF.

This chain uses TRBV27 with TRBJ2-7; absent DNA, TCRdb's TRBD1 call cannot be checked. CDR3 length: 14 amino acids. The germline CDR1 and CDR2 sequences are MNHEY and SMNVEV (reference sequence). This chain's CDR3 is CASSSWDASYEQYF.

The rearrangement joins TRBV4-3 to TRBJ2-7; TCRdb outputs TRBD1, but without DNA this stays unchecked. This CDR3 region has 13 residues. CDR1 is LGHNA and CDR2 is YSLEER in the germline V gene. The chain's CDR3 is CASSQGQRYEQYF.

CDR3 sequence: CASRTPGQFYEQYF. The chain has TRBV10-1 and TRBJ2-7; TCRdb picks TRBD1, but there is no DNA to check that call. Per the germline V gene, CDR1 is WNHNN and CDR2 is SYGVQD (reference sequence). CDR3 size: 14 residues.

The chain combines TRBV6-5 with TRBJ1-1. Germline V gene sequence: CDR1 MNHEY, CDR2 SVGAGI. The CDR3 length is 13 residues. The CDR3 protein is CASTPELDTEAFF.

The chain recombines TRBV27 with TRBJ2-1; TCRdb gives TRBD2 as the D gene, but with no DNA this cannot be confirmed. Germline V gene sequence: CDR1 MNHEY, CDR2 SMNVEV (reference sequence). The CDR3 loop spans 15 amino acids. CDR3 in amino acids: CASSLGTSGSNEQFF.

The chain couples TRBV28 to TRBJ2-3; TCRdb proposes TRBD1, but this gene call is untestable without DNA. Germline V gene sequence: CDR1 MDHEN, CDR2 SYDVKM. The CDR3 contains 15 residues. The CDR3 is CASRLLGTGTDTQYF. Full variable domain (outside the CDR3, taken from reference TRBV28 and TRBJ2-3): DVKVTQSSRYLVKRTGEKVFLECVQDMDHENMFWYRQDPGLGLRLIYFSYDVKMKEKGDIPEGYSVSREKKERFSLILESASTNQTSMYLCASRLLGTGTDTQYFGPGTRLTVL.

The chain recombines TRBV9 with TRBJ2-5; TCRdb proposes TRBD1, but this gene call is untestable without DNA. The V gene's germline CDR1 is SGDLS and CDR2 YYNGEE. This CDR3 is built from 14 residues. This CDR3 reads CASSGSGAAETQYF.

The chain recombines TRBV7-6 with TRBJ2-7. CDR3 length: 14 amino acids. The V gene's germline CDR1 is SGHVS and CDR2 FNYEAQ. CDR3 protein: CASSPALAIGEQYF.

The chain couples TRBV7-9 to TRBJ1-2. This CDR3 has 14 amino acids. Germline V gene sequence: CDR1 SEHNR, CDR2 FQNEAQ (reference sequence). CDR3: CASSSEGLNYGYTF.

The J gene is TRBJ1-2, the V gene TRBV10-3; no DNA is available, so the TRBD1 call from TCRdb remains unchecked. CDR1 is ENHRY and CDR2 is SYGVKD in the germline V gene. The CDR3 has 14 amino acids. The CDR3 is CAIRGDRALYGYTF.

J is TRBJ2-1 and V is TRBV27. The CDR3 is 15 residues long. Germline lookup yields CDR1 MNHEY and CDR2 SMNVEV (reference sequence). This CDR3 is CASSLSLEILNEQFF.

The chain has TRBV29-1 and TRBJ2-1; TCRdb returns TRBD2, unconfirmable since there is no DNA. Germline V gene sequence: CDR1 SQVTM, CDR2 ANQGSEA. This CDR3 is 14 amino acids long. The CDR3 sequence is CSVEVAGGDNEQFF.

The chain uses TRBV7-6 and TRBJ1-4; the TCRdb call, TRBD1, lacks DNA for checking. CDR3 length: 15 amino acids. Looked up from germline, CDR1 is SGHVS and CDR2 is FNYEAQ. CDR3 protein: CASSLVSGVEEKLFF.

CDR3 loop: CASIDRAPETQYF. The rearrangement uses TRBV23-1 and TRBJ2-5; TCRdb returns TRBD1, unconfirmable since there is no DNA. TRBV23-1 is sorted into the ORF group, with uncertain function. CDR3 size: 13 residues.

V gene TRBV19 combines with J gene TRBJ2-1; TCRdb's D call of TRBD2 is untestable without DNA. The CDR3 totals 15 residues. The germline V gene encodes CDR1 LNHDA and CDR2 SQIVND (reference sequence). CDR3 sequence: CASSTQGLAVNEQFF.

The chain employs TRBV11-2 and TRBJ2-1. The CDR3 has 15 residues. From germline, CDR1 is SGHAT and CDR2 FQNNGV. CDR3 in amino acids: CASSPDPGSYNEQFF. The entire variable domain, with the rest obtained from reference TRBV11-2 and TRBJ2-1, is as follows: EAGVAQSPRYKIIEKRQSVAFWCNPISGHATLYWYQQILGQGPKLLIQFQNNGVVDDSQLPKDRFSAERLKGVDSTLKIQPAKLEDSAVYLCASSPDPGSYNEQFFGPGTRLTVL.

The chain's CDR3 is CASRSRARVDEKLFF. The rearrangement links TRBV7-6 to TRBJ1-4; TCRdb lists TRBD1, though no DNA is available to test this call. The CDR3 runs 15 residues. Germline-derived CDR1 and CDR2 are SGHVS and FNYEAQ.

J is TRBJ2-1 and V is TRBV7-9; TCRdb names TRBD2, which stays unverified in the absence of DNA. CDR1 SEHNR and CDR2 FQNEAQ come from the germline V gene (reference sequence). CDR3 size: 19 residues. CDR3 sequence: CATIIGLAGALDSYNEQFF.

The chain has TRBV25-1 and TRBJ1-2; TCRdb designates TRBD1, a call that cannot be tested without DNA. Germline V CDR1 and CDR2: MGHDK, SYGVNS. This CDR3 region has 13 residues. The CDR3 loop reads CASPDKGLGGYTF.

CDR3: CASSQSGLQETQYF. The V gene is TRBV5-6, the J gene TRBJ2-5; TCRdb's D gene call, TRBD2, goes unchecked for lack of DNA. CDR3 length: 14 residues. In germline, CDR1 is SGHDT, CDR2 YYEEEE.

The chain combines TRBV6-5 with TRBJ1-2. Germline-derived CDR1 and CDR2 are MNHEY and SVGAGI. The CDR3 is made up of 17 amino acids. CDR3 amino acids: CASSYVRQISLFYGYTF.